This entry describes one TCR beta chain. This sample was included in a study of blood T cell repertoires in COVID-19. Study information: T cells, B-cell-depleted T cells, or PBMCs supplied cDNA or gDNA.

The CDR3 sequence is 15 residues long. Per the germline V gene, CDR1 is LNHDA and CDR2 is SQIVND (reference sequence). V lost 5 bases and J lost 5, with 17 bases in between. The data were produced by immunoSEQ multiplex PCR, yet TCRdb's version contains in-frame clones alone and is incomplete. The data contain roughly 260,000 clones, 86% of them singletons. The origin of this receptor is a man aged 35 to 55 who had recovered from COVID-19. This chain uses TRBV19 with TRBJ2-3; tentative D call: TRBD2 (5 bases). Sequenced input: peripheral blood. CDR3 loop: CASSLASGRRDTQYF. In DNA form, the CDR3 reads TGTGCCAGTAGTTTAGCGAGCGGTCGGAGAGATACGCAGTATTTT.